The 5 T cell receptor beta chains reported below all come from one sample, sequenced in a study of technical replicates of blood from a few donors. TCRdb's table, derived via immunoSEQ multiplex PCR, lists solely in-frame clones and lacks some. This sample carries some 80,000 clones, roughly 95% of them seen once, and the ten largest clones take roughly 0.4%. What was sequenced was T cells isolated from PBMCs. These receptors all stem from a human donor in good health.

This chain connects TRBV13 to TRBJ2-7, with 10 bases matching TRBD1. This CDR3 has 17 amino acids. From germline, CDR1 is PRHDT and CDR2 FYEKMQ (reference sequence). The ends lost 2 bases at V and 0 bases at J; junction bases unmatched: 7. CDR3 DNA: TGTGCCAGCAGCTTATGGTCCGGGACAGGGGCCTCCTACGAGCAGTACTTC. This translates into CASSLWSGTGASYEQYF. Variable domain in full (rest from reference TRBV13 and TRBJ2-7): AAGVIQSPRHLIKEKRETATLKCYPIPRHDTVYWYQQGPGQDPQFLISFYEKMQSDKGSIPDRFSAQQFSDYHSELNMSSLELGDSALYFCASSLWSGTGASYEQYFGPGTRLTVT.

The chain couples TRBV25-1 to TRBJ2-1, with TRBD2 as a possible D gene (7 bases). The CDR3 contains 17 residues. The V gene's germline CDR1 is MGHDK and CDR2 SYGVNS. The ends were cut back, 0 bases at V and 5 bases at J, with 17 bases in the middle. CDR3 DNA sequence: TGTGCCAGCAGTGAATATTATTCGGGGGGCGCGGACAATGAGCAGTTCTTC. Residues: CASSEYYSGGADNEQFF.

V and J are TRBV7-9 and TRBJ1-5; 8 bases fit TRBD1. Looked up from germline, CDR1 is SEHNR and CDR2 is FQNEAQ (reference sequence). The length of the CDR3 is 18 residues. V lost 5 bases and J lost 0; bases outside the gene matches: 12. The CDR3 protein is CASSAYRGASHSNQPQHF. CDR3 coding DNA: TGTGCCAGCAGCGCCTACAGGGGGGCAAGCCATAGCAATCAGCCCCAGCATTTT.

CDR3 coding DNA: TGTGCCAGCAGTTATGTGGGAGGGCCCTCTCCTGAGCAGTTCTTC. Translating it yields CASSYVGGPSPEQFF. The V call is TRBV6-5, the J call TRBJ2-1, with TRBD2 identical over 7 bases. The J segment lost 9 bases and the V segment lost 3 bases, leaving 11 bases of the junction unmatched. The CDR3 sequence is 15 residues long. CDR1 MNHEY and CDR2 SVGAGI come from the germline V gene.

The chain combines TRBV4-3 with TRBJ2-3; 8 bases are shared with TRBD2. Trimming removed 4 bases from V and 4 bases from J; junction bases left unmatched: 7. This CDR3 is built from 15 residues. Germline CDR1 reads LGHNA; CDR2 reads YSLEER. The CDR3 DNA sequence: TGCGCCAGCAGCCCGGGACTAGAGCACCCAGATACGCAGTATTTT. The encoded protein is CASSPGLEHPDTQYF.